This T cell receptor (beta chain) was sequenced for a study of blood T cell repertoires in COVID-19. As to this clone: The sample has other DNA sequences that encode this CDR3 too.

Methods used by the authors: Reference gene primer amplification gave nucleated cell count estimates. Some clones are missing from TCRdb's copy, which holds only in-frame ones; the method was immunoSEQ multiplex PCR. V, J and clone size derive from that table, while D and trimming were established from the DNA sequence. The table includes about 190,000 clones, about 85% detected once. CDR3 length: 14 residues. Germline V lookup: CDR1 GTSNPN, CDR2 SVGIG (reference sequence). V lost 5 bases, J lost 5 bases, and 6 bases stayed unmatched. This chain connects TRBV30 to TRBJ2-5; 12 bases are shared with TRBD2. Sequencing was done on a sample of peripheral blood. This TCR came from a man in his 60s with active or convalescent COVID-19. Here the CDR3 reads CAWSSGGAGETQYF. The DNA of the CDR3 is TGTGCCTGGTCTAGCGGGGGGGCAGGGGAGACCCAGTACTTC.